The following is a T cell receptor (beta chain) sequence with its context. Its antigen is currently not known. No per-base quality is available; no much larger clone lies one base away. These data are taken from a study of blood T cell repertoires in COVID-19 (dated by TCRdb to the early 2020s). Looking at the study overall: The collaborator samples originated in the United States, Italy and Spain and spanned the acute and convalescent phases of COVID-19. The prospective study material was composed of cDNA or gDNA derived from T cells, B-cell-depleted T cells, or PBMCs. The dataset comprised deeply sampled blood TCRbeta repertoires from subjects exposed to, actively infected with, or recovered from COVID-19. The repertoires were released in a freely available public database intended as a resource for research on the immune response to SARS-CoV-2. Samples were obtained from the ongoing ImmuneRACE study (first 160 participants) and from 1,000 to 1,500 subjects provided by 6 global collaborators. The sample metadata nearly always contained a de-identified subject ID, COVID-19 status, age in years and sex. HLA class I and class II types, where available, came from metadata supplied by the sample provider rather than from assay-based typing.

TCRbeta CDR3 regions were amplified from genomic DNA by means of the immunoSEQ Assay, a bias-controlled multiplex PCR. The authors' pipeline ran thus. Within the assay, amplification of reference gene primers was used to estimate how many nucleated cells each sample contained. Sequence reads were collapsed and filtered to measure the absolute abundance of every unique TCRbeta CDR3 rearrangement. For each sample, productive Simpson clonality was calculated by taking the square root of Simpson's diversity index across productive rearrangements. This immuneACCESS table, as held by TCRdb, lists in-frame sequences with V and J called but not all clones. Of the missing ones, under half trace to an unresolved V gene in checked studies; the others have no known cause. V, J and clone size are taken as reported in that table, and D and trimming were inferred from the DNA itself. Recorded for this sample are 60,000 or so clones; around 84% of them occurred a single time. Clones ranked in the top ten supply 10% to 15% of the sample.

From cysteine to phenylalanine, the CDR3 is 14 amino acids long. The DNA shown is the 42-base CDR3, in frame from base 1. The germline V and J ends show losses of 4 bases and 11 bases respectively, and no gene match explains 5 bases of the junction. Reading the germline V gene (reference sequence) gives CDR1 LGHDT and CDR2 YNNKEL. Each collaborating institution followed its own protocols to collect whole blood in K2EDTA tubes. Collaborator samples were shipped for TCRbeta analysis as frozen whole blood, isolated PBMCs, or DNA extracted from either sample type. Summary of the overall study and its limitations: How much clinical and demographic metadata was included differed by source and by participant, and the metadata was provided uncurated.

This TCR was sampled from a woman of 80 years or more with acute or convalescent COVID-19. The chain uses TRBV3-1 (or the pseudogene TRBV3-2) and TRBJ1-6, with 10 bases in between that match TRBD1. The source material was peripheral blood. The sequence in DNA is TGTGCCAGCAGCCCGGGACAGGGGATACCACCCCTCCACTTT. Its product reads: CASSPGQGIPPLHF.